The present T cell receptor beta chain was sequenced within a study of blood T cell repertoires in COVID-19. Germline CDR1 MGHRA, CDR2 YSYEKL. The CDR3 loop spans 14 amino acids. V was clipped by 3 bases and J by 5 bases, with 14 bases between them. The protocol was immunoSEQ multiplex PCR, while the TCRdb copy is restricted to in-frame clones and leaves out a portion. The sample carries over 200,000 clones, 85% to 90% recorded once. The chain carries TRBV4-1 and TRBJ2-7; D perhaps matches TRBD2 (6 bases). This sequence originates from a man younger than 30 with active or convalescent COVID-19. Input material: peripheral blood. CDR3 residues: CASSQRGGWDEQYF. In DNA, the CDR3 is TGCGCCAGCAGCCAGCGGGGTGGCTGGGACGAGCAGTACTTC.